These 27 T cell receptor beta chains came from one sample sequenced in a study of shared clonotypes between healthy human individuals. Only in-frame clones appear in the TCRdb table, and some are missing; sequencing was by immunoSEQ multiplex PCR. The table has 450,000 to 500,000 clones, around four fifths seen once. The specimen sequenced was PBMCs. The receptors originated from a woman aged 40-49 years in good health. Some clones in this sample may be carry-over from other donors' samples.

J is TRBJ2-7 and V is TRBV5-6, with 7 positions matching TRBD2. Per germline, CDR1 SGHDT and CDR2 YYEEEE. This CDR3 has 14 amino acids. The ends lost 4 bases at V and 2 bases at J; junction bases unmatched: 6. The CDR3 nucleotides read TGTGCCAGCAGCCCCGCTGGGAGGGCCTACGAGCAGTACTTC. This sequence encodes CASSPAGRAYEQYF. The variable domain in full, completed from reference TRBV5-6 and TRBJ2-7, reads DAGVTQSPTHLIKTRGQQVTLRCSPKSGHDTVSWYQQALGQGPQFIFQYYEEEERQRGNFPDRFSGHQFPNYSSELNVNALLLGDSALYLCASSPAGRAYEQYFGPGTRLTVT.

The chain links TRBV7-3 to TRBJ2-1, with 10 bases aligning to TRBD2. The CDR3 runs 19 residues. After removal of 1 base from V and 9 bases from J, the junction contained 18 bases not matched to a gene. Germline loops: CDR1 SGHTA, CDR2 FQGTGA. The CDR3 sequence: CASSLRLLAGESDRGEQFF. CDR3 coding DNA: TGTGCCAGCAGCTTAAGGCTTCTAGCGGGAGAATCGGATAGGGGTGAGCAGTTCTTC.

This clone has just a few counts. This chain uses TRBV5-1 with TRBJ2-7; 7 nucleotides agree with TRBD2. CDR3 length: 16 amino acids. The germline V gene encodes CDR1 SGHRS and CDR2 YFSETQ. With 1 base clipped from V and 2 bases from J, the junction kept 9 bases outside the gene matches. CDR3 sequence: CASSLQGGRFAYEQYF. As DNA, the CDR3 is TGCGCCAGCAGCTTGCAGGGAGGGCGGTTTGCCTACGAGCAGTACTTC.

CDR3 nucleotides: TGTGCCAGCAGTTTCACCCCCGGGACAGGGATGAGCAATGAGCAGTTCTTC. It translates to CASSFTPGTGMSNEQFF. This sequence joins TRBV27 and TRBJ2-1; 9 bases fit TRBD1. Germline CDR1 and CDR2: MNHEY and SMNVEV (reference sequence). The CDR3 has 17 residues. The J segment lost 6 bases and the V segment lost 3 bases, leaving 12 bases of the junction unmatched.

The chain has TRBV5-1 and TRBJ2-1; D gene ambiguous. Trimming stripped 1 base from V and 6 bases from J, with 11 bases between. This CDR3 comprises 14 residues. Germline CDR1 reads SGHRS; CDR2 reads YFSETQ. CDR3 amino acids: CASSLSQGLNEQFF. The CDR3 bases are TGCGCCAGCAGCTTGAGTCAAGGCCTCAATGAGCAGTTCTTC.

The chain employs TRBV5-4 and TRBJ2-5; 11 positions agree with TRBD2. CDR1 and CDR2 (germline): SGHNT, YYREEE (reference sequence). There are 15 residues in the CDR3. J lost 0 bases, V lost 4 bases, and 2 bases had no gene match. The CDR3 protein is CASSLGLADQETQYF. CDR3 DNA sequence: TGTGCCAGCAGCCTGGGACTAGCGGACCAAGAGACCCAGTACTTC.

This chain links TRBV29-1 with TRBJ1-2; no definite D call. This CDR3 has 10 residues. Germline lookup yields CDR1 SQVTM and CDR2 ANQGSEA. With 3 bases removed from V and 7 bases from J, the gap between germline ends came to 6 bases. The CDR3 loop reads CSVDIGGYTF. DNA for the CDR3: TGCAGCGTTGATATTGGTGGCTACACCTTC.

The J gene is TRBJ2-7, the V gene TRBV4-1; the match to TRBD2 covers 13 bases. V was pared by 1 base and J by 7 bases, with 4 bases of the junction left unmatched. This CDR3 spans 15 amino acids. The V gene's germline CDR1 is MGHRA and CDR2 YSYEKL. The CDR3 spells CASSQGTSGSEEQYF. CDR3 bases: TGCGCCAGCAGCCAAGGGACTAGCGGGAGTGAAGAGCAGTACTTC.

V gene TRBV5-1 combines with J gene TRBJ1-2; D is possibly TRBD1 (5 bases). Germline values: CDR1 SGHRS, CDR2 YFSETQ. V lost 4 bases, J lost 3 bases, and 16 bases lay in between. CDR3 length equals 15 residues. The DNA for the CDR3 is TGCGCCAGCAGCCGGGCCGGGGCCTACGACTATGGCTACACCTTC. Translating gives CASSRAGAYDYGYTF.

V and J are TRBV5-6 and TRBJ2-3; D may correspond to TRBD1 or TRBD2 (5 bases each). The length of the CDR3 is 13 residues. V lost 4 bases to trimming and J lost 1 base, with 7 bases between them. CDR1 and CDR2 (germline): SGHDT, YYEEEE. The CDR3 loop reads CASSRDRTDTQYF. The CDR3 DNA reads TGTGCCAGCAGCCGGGACCGCACAGATACGCAGTATTTT.

This clone was detected only once. This chain connects TRBV5-1 to TRBJ1-1; D remains unclear. The CDR3 extends over 15 amino acids. The germline V and J ends were trimmed by 4 bases and 5 bases, with 18 bases remaining between them. Germline loops: CDR1 SGHRS, CDR2 YFSETQ. CDR3 sequence (DNA): TGCGCCAGCAGCCTCCTGGGGAAGGAGGGAACTGAAGCTTTCTTT. Translated, it gives CASSLLGKEGTEAFF.

In its sample, this clone was seen once. The chain joins TRBV25-1 to TRBJ2-5; the D gene is possibly TRBD1 (5 bases). The germline V gene encodes CDR1 MGHDK and CDR2 SYGVNS. The CDR3 spans 13 residues. Deletions cut 3 bases from V and 3 bases from J, with 8 bases between. This CDR3 reads CASSDDSKETQYF. The DNA of the CDR3 is TGTGCCAGCAGTGACGACAGCAAAGAGACCCAGTACTTC.

DNA for the CDR3: TGTGCCAGTAGCATACTAGCGGCCCCACAGTATTTT. This gives the protein CASSILAAPQYF. The V and J genes are TRBV19 and TRBJ2-3; 8 bases line up with TRBD2. This CDR3 is built from 12 residues. V shed 6 bases and J 12 bases; nucleotides not matched to a gene: 8. Looked up from germline, CDR1 is LNHDA and CDR2 is SQIVND (reference sequence).

The chain links TRBV21-1 to TRBJ2-7; the table calls TRBD2, which could not be checked here. TRBV21-1 is annotated as a pseudogene. This CDR3 has 14 amino acids. The CDR3 DNA sequence: TGTGCCAGCAGCCGTGGGACTAGACCCCTCGAGCAGTACTTC. Residues: CASSRGTRPLEQYF.

The chain uses TRBV30 and TRBJ1-5; D ambiguous. The CDR3 extends over 12 amino acids. The V gene lost 0 bases and the J gene lost 10 bases, with 10 bases spanning the gap. Germline loops: CDR1 GTSNPN, CDR2 SVGIG (reference sequence). DNA of the CDR3: TGTGCCTGGAGTGTACCCCCAAATCCCCAGCATTTT. Encoded protein: CAWSVPPNPQHF.

The chain combines TRBV27 with TRBJ2-3, with unresolved D. The CDR3 runs 14 residues. V gave up 5 bases and J gave up 4 bases, with 13 bases separating them. Germline V gives CDR1 MNHEY, CDR2 SMNVEV (reference sequence). This chain's CDR3 is CASSPSGPSDTQYF. DNA for the CDR3: TGTGCCAGCAGTCCCTCCGGGCCGTCAGATACGCAGTATTTT.

This chain joins TRBV5-1 and TRBJ1-4; 10 nucleotides match TRBD1. J lost 6 bases, V lost 5 bases, and 7 bases had no gene match. From germline, CDR1 is SGHRS and CDR2 YFSETQ. This CDR3 region has 15 residues. DNA for the CDR3: TGCGCCAGCAGAACGACCGGGACAGGGGATGAAAAACTGTTTTTT. Translated, it gives CASRTTGTGDEKLFF. Full variable domain (rest looked up from reference TRBV5-1 and TRBJ1-4): KAGVTQTPRYLIKTRGQQVTLSCSPISGHRSVSWYQQTPGQGLQFLFEYFSETQRNKGNFPGRFSGRQFSNSRSEMNVSTLELGDSALYLCASRTTGTGDEKLFFGSGTQLSVL.

There are a few counts of this clone. This chain joins TRBV6-4 and TRBJ2-1; TRBD1 might be the D (6 bases). The germline V and J ends were trimmed by 2 bases and 1 base, with 9 bases remaining between them. Germline V gene data show CDR1 as MRHNA and CDR2 as SNTAGT. CDR3 length: 15 residues. CDR3 in DNA: TGTGCCAGCAGTGACCTACAGGGTTCCTACAATGAGCAGTTCTTC. Translating it yields CASSDLQGSYNEQFF.

V and J are TRBV9 and TRBJ2-6; 8 bases match TRBD1. The CDR3 runs to 18 residues. V shed 0 bases and J 4 bases; nucleotides not matched to a gene: 9. Germline assignment: CDR1 SGDLS and CDR2 YYNGEE. The CDR3 bases are TGTGCCAGCAGCGTAGTAGGCAGGGGGCCTTCCGGGGCCAACGTCCTGACTTTC. Encoded protein: CASSVVGRGPSGANVLTF.

On this clone: This may come from a read error, since a much larger clone is one base off. V is TRBV11-1 and J is TRBJ2-2; D gene uncertain. The V gene's germline CDR1 is SGHAT and CDR2 FQDESV (reference sequence). The CDR3 is 12 residues long. V was trimmed by 1 base and J by 6 bases, leaving 3 bases between them. CDR3 amino acids: CASSLGAGELFF. The CDR3 nucleotides are TGTGCCAGCAGCTTAGGGGCCGGGGAGCTGTTTTTT.

The chain carries TRBV5-4 and TRBJ2-1, with D perhaps assigned TRBD1 or TRBD2 (5 bases each). CDR1 SGHNT and CDR2 YYREEE come from the germline V gene (reference sequence). Trimming took 4 bases from V and 10 from J, leaving 18 bases between them. CDR3 size: 14 residues. The CDR3 region is CASSPGTSFYEQFF. In DNA form, the CDR3 reads TGTGCCAGCAGCCCCGGGACCAGTTTTTACGAGCAGTTCTTC.

The gene calls are TRBV6-1 and TRBJ1-1; 11 nucleotides align to TRBD1. V lost 8 bases, J lost 3 bases, and 5 bases stayed unmatched. Germline CDR1 MNHNS, CDR2 SASEGT. This CDR3 is built from 14 residues. CDR3 bases: TGTGCCAGCGGCCGGGACAGGGGGGACACTGAAGCTTTCTTT. Translated: CASGRDRGDTEAFF.

The V and J genes are TRBV5-6 and TRBJ2-1; D not certain. The germline CDR1 and CDR2 sequences are SGHDT and YYEEEE. The CDR3 is 14 amino acids. The V and J ends lost 4 bases and 6 bases respectively, with 14 bases between them. CDR3: CASSHKNRVNEQFF. Written as DNA, the CDR3 is TGTGCCAGCAGCCACAAAAATAGGGTCAATGAGCAGTTCTTC.

The chain has TRBV5-8 and TRBJ1-4, with D perhaps matching TRBD1 (5 bases). Per the germline V gene, CDR1 is SGHTS and CDR2 is YDEGEE. V dropped 4 bases and J dropped 8 bases, with 15 bases sitting between them. This CDR3 comprises 14 residues. As DNA, the CDR3 is TGTGCCAGCAGCCAGGGTTCCCGAATAGAAAAACTGTTTTTT. Amino acid sequence: CASSQGSRIEKLFF.

This clone was detected only a few times. The V gene is TRBV30, the J gene TRBJ2-7, with a weak D call TRBD2 (5 bases). The CDR3 sequence is 11 residues long. Germline CDR1 is GTSNPN and CDR2 is SVGIG (reference sequence). The V end lost 2 bases, the J end lost 4 bases, and 6 bases lay between the germline ends. CDR3 amino acids: CAWSRRYEQYF. As DNA, the CDR3 is TGTGCCTGGAGTAGGAGGTACGAGCAGTACTTC.

CDR3 in amino acids: CASSPQDGYEQYF. DNA of the CDR3: TGTGCCAGCAGCCCCCAGGATGGCTACGAGCAGTACTTC. The chain joins TRBV7-6 to TRBJ2-7; D not resolved. CDR3 length: 13 amino acids. Trimming removed 5 bases at V and 3 bases at J, with 11 bases between. The germline V gene encodes CDR1 SGHVS and CDR2 FNYEAQ. The variable domain in full, completed from reference TRBV7-6 and TRBJ2-7, reads GAGVSQSPRYKVTKRGQDVALRCDPISGHVSLYWYRQALGQGPEFLTYFNYEAQQDKSGLPNDRFSAERPEGSISTLTIQRTEQRDSAMYRCASSPQDGYEQYFGPGTRLTVT.

This sequence joins TRBV10-3 and TRBJ2-5; 11 bases are shared with TRBD1. J was trimmed by 5 bases and V by 6 bases; bases with no gene match: 5. There are 14 residues in the CDR3. From germline, CDR1 is ENHRY and CDR2 SYGVKD. CDR3 bases: TGTGCCATCAGCCGGACAGGGGGCTTGGAGACCCAGTACTTC. This encodes CAISRTGGLETQYF.